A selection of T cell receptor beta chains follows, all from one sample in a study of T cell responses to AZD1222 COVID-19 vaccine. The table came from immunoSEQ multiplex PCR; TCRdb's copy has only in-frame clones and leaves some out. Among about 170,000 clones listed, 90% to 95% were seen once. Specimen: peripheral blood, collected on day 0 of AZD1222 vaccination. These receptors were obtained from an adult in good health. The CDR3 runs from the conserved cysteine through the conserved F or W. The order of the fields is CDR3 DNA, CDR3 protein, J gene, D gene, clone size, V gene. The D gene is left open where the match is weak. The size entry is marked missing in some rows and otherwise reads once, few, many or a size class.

TGCGCCAGCAGCTCGGTTCCGAATAATGAAAAACTGTTTTTT	CASSSVPNNEKLFF	TRBJ1-4	NA	NA	TRBV5-1
TGTGCCAGCAGCCCTAGCTCCTACAATGAGCAGTTCTTC	CASSPSSYNEQFF	TRBJ2-1	NA	NA	TRBV11-2
TGTGCCAGCAGCGTCGGGACCCTCCACGGGGTACGCACCGGGGAGCTGTTTTTT	CASSVGTLHGVRTGELFF	TRBJ2-2	NA	NA	TRBV9
TGTGCCAGTAGAGGGGCCAGGGCCCCTTATAGCAATCAGCCCCAGCATTTT	CASRGARAPYSNQPQHF	TRBJ1-5	NA	NA	TRBV19
TGCGCCAGCAGTCAGGGACAGGGTAGGAAGCCCCAGCATTTT	CASSQGQGRKPQHF	TRBJ1-5	TRBD1	NA	TRBV23-1
TGTGCCAGCAGCCCCTCCGGGACAGGGATCTATGGCTACACCTTC	CASSPSGTGIYGYTF	TRBJ1-2	TRBD1	NA	TRBV5-4
TGTGCCAGTAGTAAACCACTAGCGGCTTTTTCCTACAATGAGCAGTTCTTC	CASSKPLAAFSYNEQFF	TRBJ2-1	TRBD2	once	TRBV19
TGTGCCAGCAGCCTTTCAGGGACTGAGCCCCAGCATTTT	CASSLSGTEPQHF	TRBJ1-5	NA	NA	TRBV12-3/TRBV12-4
TGTGCCAGCAGCCAACAGGGGGAGACCCAGTACTTC	CASSQQGETQYF	TRBJ2-5	NA	NA	TRBV14
TGTGCCAGCAGCCAAGCTAATGAAAAACTGTTTTTT	CASSQANEKLFF	TRBJ1-4	NA	NA	TRBV14
TGTGCCAGCGGGGCAGAAAAAGAGACCCAGTACTTC	CASGAEKETQYF	TRBJ2-5	NA	NA	TRBV6-6
TGCAGCGTGTCAGCCTCTGGAAACACCATATATTTT	CSVSASGNTIYF	TRBJ1-3	NA	NA	TRBV29-1
TGTGCCAGCAGCCGGGGCCCGGGAACTGGAAACACCATATATTTT	CASSRGPGTGNTIYF	TRBJ1-3	NA	once	TRBV5-6
TGTGCCAGTAGTACAGGACAGTCCGAACAGTTCTTC	CASSTGQSEQFF	TRBJ2-1	NA	NA	TRBV19
TGTGCCTGGAGTACGAGCGGGATTGAGACCCAGTACTTC	CAWSTSGIETQYF	TRBJ2-5	TRBD2	once	TRBV30
TGTGCCAGCAGCTTTGGCGGGGGGGGCTCCTACAATGAGCAGTTCTTC	CASSFGGGGSYNEQFF	TRBJ2-1	TRBD2	NA	TRBV5-8
TGTGCCAGCAGGGAGGGCTCGGGGGCGGATGGCTACACCTTC	CASREGSGADGYTF	TRBJ1-2	NA	once	TRBV2
TGTGCCAGCACCAGGACGGAGGACTCTGGAAACACCATATATTTT	CASTRTEDSGNTIYF	TRBJ1-3	NA	few	TRBV6-5
TGTGCCAGCAGTATAACTCCCGGTACGCAGTATTTT	CASSITPGTQYF	TRBJ2-3	NA	NA	TRBV28
TGTGCCAGCGGCCACAGGGGTCGGGAAGAGACCCAGTACTTC	CASGHRGREETQYF	TRBJ2-5	TRBD1	few	TRBV27
TGTGCCAGCAGCGCCGGGACAGGGTTTCTGAACACTGAAGCTTTCTTT	CASSAGTGFLNTEAFF	TRBJ1-1	TRBD1	NA	TRBV7-6
TGCGCCAGCAGCCCCCCCGGGGGCTCACCCCTCCACTTT	CASSPPGGSPLHF	TRBJ1-6	NA	NA	TRBV4-1
TGTGCCAGCAGCGTAGGGGGGCACTCTGGAAACACCATATATTTT	CASSVGGHSGNTIYF	TRBJ1-3	NA	once	TRBV9
TGTGCCAGCAAAGGCCAACCAACAAAACCCATTCAGTACTTC	CASKGQPTKPIQYF	TRBJ2-4	NA	NA	TRBV6-5
TGCAGCGCCCGGGACAAGAACACCGGGGAGCTGTTTTTT	CSARDKNTGELFF	TRBJ2-2	NA	NA	TRBV29-1
TGCAGCGTTGAGTACGCTGGCAATCAGCCCCAGCATTTT	CSVEYAGNQPQHF	TRBJ1-5	NA	NA	TRBV29-1
TGTGCCAGCAGCTTGGGGGGTCCTAATAGCAATCAGCCCCAGCATTTT	CASSLGGPNSNQPQHF	TRBJ1-5	NA	once	TRBV5-6
TGTGCCAGTAGTCGGACAACCGGAAACACCATATATTTT	CASSRTTGNTIYF	TRBJ1-3	NA	NA	TRBV19
TGCGCCAGCAGCTTCGTGGGGGACACTGAAGCTTTCTTT	CASSFVGDTEAFF	TRBJ1-1	NA	NA	TRBV5-1
TGTGCCAGTAGTATTCAGGCAGTGGGAAATGAGCAGTTCTTC	CASSIQAVGNEQFF	TRBJ2-1	NA	NA	TRBV19
TGTGCCAGTGGCACGAGACAGGGGTCGTACGAGCAGTACTTC	CASGTRQGSYEQYF	TRBJ2-7	TRBD1	NA	TRBV28
TGTGCCAGCAGTGAAGGGGGGGCCAACTATGGCTACACCTTC	CASSEGGANYGYTF	TRBJ1-2	NA	NA	TRBV2
TGTGCCAGCAGTTTTTCAGGGGGCTCGTATGGCTACACCTTC	CASSFSGGSYGYTF	TRBJ1-2	TRBD1	NA	TRBV28
TGTGCCAGCAGTTACTCCGGGAGACCTAGCTCCTACGAGCAGTACTTC	CASSYSGRPSSYEQYF	TRBJ2-7	NA	NA	TRBV6-5
TGTGCCAGCAGCCTACCACTAGCGGGGAAAGGGACCCAGTACTTC	CASSLPLAGKGTQYF	TRBJ2-5	TRBD2	NA	TRBV11-2